These T cell receptor beta chains were read from a single sample in a study of blood T cell repertoires in COVID-19. Clones were sequenced by immunoSEQ multiplex PCR, and TCRdb holds only the in-frame ones, with some missing. The profile covers about 100,000 clones, with 75% to 90% appearing a single time and roughly 1.2% taken by the ten largest. Sequences were obtained from peripheral blood. All receptors derive from a man older than 75 with active or convalescent COVID-19. Both conserved end residues are part of each CDR3. Each record gives: CDR3 DNA, CDR3 protein, CDR3 length, D gene, clone size, V gene, J gene. The D gene is left open where the match is weak. Rows give clone size only sometimes, using once, few, many, or a class for an expanded clone.

CDR3nt: TGTGCCAGCAGCCAAGATCGGCGGGCCCCCTACGAGCAGTACTTC
CDR3aa: CASSQDRRAPYEQYF
len: 15
d_gene: NA
abundance: NA
v_gene: TRBV14
j_gene: TRBJ2-7

CDR3nt: TGTGCCAGCAGCAACTATGGGACTGGATCCTACAATGAGCAGTTCTTC
CDR3aa: CASSNYGTGSYNEQFF
len: 16
d_gene: NA
abundance: once
v_gene: TRBV11-3
j_gene: TRBJ2-1

CDR3nt: TGTGCCAGCAGCCCAGGTCGCAATCAGCCCCAGCATTTT
CDR3aa: CASSPGRNQPQHF
len: 13
d_gene: NA
abundance: NA
v_gene: TRBV7-9
j_gene: TRBJ1-5

CDR3nt: TGTGCCTGGAGTGTATCAGGGTTAGGTAATTCACCCCTCCACTTT
CDR3aa: CAWSVSGLGNSPLHF
len: 15
d_gene: NA
abundance: once
v_gene: TRBV30
j_gene: TRBJ1-6

CDR3nt: TGTGCCAGCAGTCTACTAGCGGCGGGGACCGGGGAGCTGTTTTTT
CDR3aa: CASSLLAAGTGELFF
len: 15
d_gene: TRBD2
abundance: once
v_gene: TRBV3-1/TRBV3-2
j_gene: TRBJ2-2

CDR3nt: TGTGCCAGCAGCTTATTGGGGGCTTACAATGAGCAGTTCTTC
CDR3aa: CASSLLGAYNEQFF
len: 14
d_gene: NA
abundance: NA
v_gene: TRBV7-3
j_gene: TRBJ2-1

CDR3nt: TGTGCCAGCAGTTCCGGGAATTATGGCTACACCTTC
CDR3aa: CASSSGNYGYTF
len: 12
d_gene: NA
abundance: NA
v_gene: TRBV6-4
j_gene: TRBJ1-2

CDR3nt: TGCGCCAGCAGCTTGACAGCCATGAACACTGAAGCTTTCTTT
CDR3aa: CASSLTAMNTEAFF
len: 14
d_gene: NA
abundance: NA
v_gene: TRBV5-1
j_gene: TRBJ1-1

CDR3nt: TGTGCCAGCAGCCAAAGGTGGCGGGAGGTGAATGAGCAGTTCTTC
CDR3aa: CASSQRWREVNEQFF
len: 15
d_gene: TRBD2
abundance: NA
v_gene: TRBV4-2
j_gene: TRBJ2-1

CDR3nt: TGTGCCAGTAGTATAGGGGACAGGGTGGCCGGGGAGCTGTTTTTT
CDR3aa: CASSIGDRVAGELFF
len: 15
d_gene: TRBD1
abundance: NA
v_gene: TRBV19
j_gene: TRBJ2-2

CDR3nt: TGTGCCAGCAGCAGAGGACAGGGAGGCACAGATACGCAGTATTTT
CDR3aa: CASSRGQGGTDTQYF
len: 15
d_gene: TRBD1
abundance: few
v_gene: TRBV5-4
j_gene: TRBJ2-3

CDR3nt: TGTGCCAGCAGCGAGGGACAGTACTATGGCTACACCTTC
CDR3aa: CASSEGQYYGYTF
len: 13
d_gene: TRBD1
abundance: NA
v_gene: TRBV3-1/TRBV3-2
j_gene: TRBJ1-2

CDR3nt: TGTGCCAGCAGTTACCCTAGCGGACTTAACACCGGGGAGCTGTTTTTT
CDR3aa: CASSYPSGLNTGELFF
len: 16
d_gene: TRBD2
abundance: NA
v_gene: TRBV6-2/TRBV6-3
j_gene: TRBJ2-2

CDR3nt: TGTGCCAGCAGCCCTACAGGGGCAGGCTACACCTTC
CDR3aa: CASSPTGAGYTF
len: 12
d_gene: TRBD1
abundance: NA
v_gene: TRBV7-2
j_gene: TRBJ1-2

CDR3nt: TGTGCCAGCAGCCCGGAGCTTGGTACGCAGTATTTT
CDR3aa: CASSPELGTQYF
len: 12
d_gene: NA
abundance: NA
v_gene: TRBV7-8
j_gene: TRBJ2-3

CDR3nt: TGTGCCAGTAGTATACCAGGGATTAAAAACATTCAGTACTTC
CDR3aa: CASSIPGIKNIQYF
len: 14
d_gene: NA
abundance: NA
v_gene: TRBV19
j_gene: TRBJ2-4

CDR3nt: TGCGCCACCCAGACTAGCGGGAGATCTGACAATGAGCAGTTCTTC
CDR3aa: CATQTSGRSDNEQFF
len: 15
d_gene: TRBD2
abundance: few
v_gene: TRBV5-1
j_gene: TRBJ2-1